This T cell receptor (beta chain) was found in a study of graft-versus-host responses after intestinal transplantation. Method: immunoSEQ multiplex PCR; TCRdb's copy keeps in-frame clones and lacks some. Found here are about 21,000 clones, 89% of them singletons; the top ten hold about 5.1%. Germline CDR1 SEHNR, CDR2 FQNEAQ (reference sequence). The CDR3 runs 15 residues. V was clipped by 7 bases and J by 8 bases; unmatched bases: 12. The sequence was obtained from a human patient who received an intestinal transplant, so some T cells may come from the graft donor. Source: PBMCs, taken roughly 65 days after intestinal transplantation. V usage is TRBV7-9 and J usage is TRBJ2-1; 9 positions agree with TRBD1. The CDR3 here is CASTSGGGQGDEQFF. DNA of the CDR3: TGTGCCAGCACCTCGGGCGGGGGACAGGGAGATGAGCAGTTCTTC.